One and the same sample provided the 20 T cell receptor beta chains below, sequenced in a study of blood T cell repertoires in COVID-19. Data came from immunoSEQ multiplex PCR; TCRdb stores just in-frame clones and leaves some out. The sample includes some 200,000 clones, about 80% seen only once; the top ten take approximately 7.9%. Sequencing was done on a sample of PBMCs or T cells enriched from blood (not recorded which). The receptors come from a man aged 40-49 years who had recovered from COVID-19.

The rearrangement uses TRBV20-1 and TRBJ1-6; D possibly corresponds to TRBD1 (5 bases). Germline assignment: CDR1 DFQATT and CDR2 SNEGSKA (reference sequence). The CDR3 runs to 15 residues. V shed 3 bases and J shed 3 bases, with 12 bases lying between them. As DNA, the CDR3 is TGCAGTGCTAGTATCCAGGGCTTCTATAATTCACCCCTCCACTTT. Translated: CSASIQGFYNSPLHF.

J is TRBJ2-5 and V is TRBV18, with 10 bases fitting TRBD1. Germline V gene lookup returns CDR1 KGHSH and CDR2 LQKENI. The CDR3 spans 16 residues. The V gene end was trimmed by 0 bases and the J gene end by 1 base; junction bases not matched to a gene: 2. CDR3 nucleotide sequence: TGTGCCAGCTCACCACCGACAGGGGGCGGCCAAGAGACCCAGTACTTC. This codes for CASSPPTGGGQETQYF. Full variable domain (outside the CDR3, taken from reference TRBV18 and TRBJ2-5): NAGVMQNPRHLVRRRGQEARLRCSPMKGHSHVYWYRQLPEEGLKFMVYLQKENIIDESGMPKERFSAEFPKEGPSILRIQQVVRGDSAAYFCASSPPTGGGQETQYFGPGTRLLVL.

This clone was counted a few times. The sample contains more than one DNA sequence encoding this CDR3. This chain joins TRBV5-8 and TRBJ1-1; the D gene is possibly TRBD1 (5 bases). V was trimmed by 4 bases and J by 0 bases, leaving 7 bases between them. Looked up from germline, CDR1 is SGHTS and CDR2 is YDEGEE. The CDR3 has 13 amino acids. This CDR3 is CASSRGLNTEAFF. The CDR3 DNA reads as TGTGCCAGCAGCCGGGGGTTGAACACTGAAGCTTTCTTT. Supplemented by reference TRBV5-8 and TRBJ1-1, the full variable domain reads EAGVTQSPTHLIKTRGQQATLRCSPISGHTSVYWYQQALGLGLQFLLWYDEGEERNRGNFPPRFSGRQFPNYSSELNVNALELEDSALYLCASSRGLNTEAFFGQGTRLTVV.

Only one count was recorded for this clone. The rearrangement joins TRBV20-1 to TRBJ2-7; D is perhaps TRBD1 (6 bases). This CDR3 has 11 residues. Looked up from germline, CDR1 is DFQATT and CDR2 is SNEGSKA (reference sequence). The CDR3 sequence: CSVRRGYEQYF. The CDR3 DNA is TGCAGCGTCCGCAGGGGTTACGAGCAGTACTTC.

Turning to this clone: An end of the junction does not agree with germline; a read error may underlie this. V is TRBV3-1 (or the pseudogene TRBV3-2) and J is TRBJ2-7; perhaps TRBD2 as D (6 bases). This CDR3 is 11 amino acids long. Germline assignment: CDR1 LGHDT and CDR2 YNNKEL (reference sequence). The CDR3 loop reads CASSQGGGNHF. Written as DNA, the CDR3 is TGTGCCAGCAGCCAAGGAGGAGGGAACCACTTC.

This sequence joins TRBV27 and TRBJ1-4, with TRBD1 as a possible D gene (5 bases). The germline CDR1 and CDR2 sequences are MNHEY and SMNVEV (reference sequence). The V and J ends lost 3 bases and 8 bases respectively, with 10 bases between them. CDR3 size: 13 residues. CDR3 DNA: TGTGCCAGCAGTTTGGGGAACAGGGAAAAACTGTTTTTT. Translated, it gives CASSLGNREKLFF.

There are a few counts of this clone. The rearrangement links TRBV11-2 to TRBJ2-7, with 8 nucleotides matching TRBD2. The ends lost 4 bases at V and 0 bases at J; junction bases unmatched: 2. CDR3 length: 14 amino acids. Germline V gene sequence: CDR1 SGHAT, CDR2 FQNNGV. The CDR3 DNA reads TGTGCCAGCAGCTACGGGGGGGCCTCCTACGAGCAGTACTTC. This codes for CASSYGGASYEQYF.

The rearrangement uses TRBV6-5 and TRBJ2-7, with TRBD2 identical over 9 bases. V shed 5 bases, J shed 5 bases, and the junction held 7 bases outside the gene matches. The CDR3 contains 14 residues. Germline lookup yields CDR1 MNHEY and CDR2 SVGAGI. The CDR3 nucleotides are TGTGCCAGCAGTCGCCGGCGGGGGGGCAACGAGCAGTACTTC. This encodes CASSRRRGGNEQYF.

The chain is built from TRBV9 and TRBJ1-5; 8 nucleotides align to TRBD1. V dropped 3 bases and J dropped 2; count of bases not matched to a gene: 1. This CDR3 comprises 14 residues. The germline CDR1 and CDR2 sequences are SGDLS and YYNGEE. The CDR3 loop is CASSAGQGNQPQHF. DNA for the CDR3: TGTGCCAGCAGCGCGGGACAGGGCAATCAGCCCCAGCATTTT. Variable domain in full (rest from reference TRBV9 and TRBJ1-5): DSGVTQTPKHLITATGQRVTLRCSPRSGDLSVYWYQQSLDQGLQFLIQYYNGEERAKGNILERFSAQQFPDLHSELNLSSLELGDSALYFCASSAGQGNQPQHFGDGTRLSIL.

The chain uses TRBV25-1 and TRBJ1-6; a weak D match, TRBD1 (5 bases). The CDR3 extends over 14 amino acids. Deletions cut 2 bases from V and 10 bases from J, with 12 bases between. The germline gives CDR1 MGHDK, CDR2 SYGVNS. Here the CDR3 DNA reads TGTGCCAGCAGTGAACAGGGTTCTGGATCACCCCTCCACTTT. This codes for CASSEQGSGSPLHF.

The chain has TRBV4-1 and TRBJ1-1; D is unresolved. In germline, CDR1 is MGHRA, CDR2 YSYEKL. The V and J ends lost 2 bases and 4 bases respectively, with 20 bases between them. CDR3 size: 17 residues. CDR3 residues: CASSQNLLNTGSTEAFF. CDR3 bases: TGCGCCAGCAGCCAAAACCTCCTTAATACCGGGAGCACTGAAGCTTTCTTT.

The chain links TRBV3-1 (or the pseudogene TRBV3-2) to TRBJ2-4; 8 bases are shared with TRBD2. The junction had 11 bases not matched to a gene; V was cut back by 1 base and J by 0 bases. The CDR3 spans 19 residues. The germline V gene has CDR1 LGHDT and CDR2 YNNKEL (reference sequence). The CDR3 protein is CASSQGLSSGPVAKNIQYF. CDR3 in DNA: TGTGCCAGCAGCCAAGGGCTGTCTAGCGGGCCCGTAGCCAAAAACATTCAGTACTTC.

The rearrangement joins TRBV5-4 to TRBJ2-5; the match to TRBD2 covers 11 bases. The CDR3 length is 18 residues. Germline lookup yields CDR1 SGHNT and CDR2 YYREEE (reference sequence). The J segment lost 0 bases and the V segment lost 0 bases, leaving 7 bases of the junction unmatched. The CDR3 reads CASSLVGLAAVYQETQYF. In DNA form, the CDR3 reads TGTGCCAGCAGCTTGGTGGGACTAGCGGCGGTTTACCAAGAGACCCAGTACTTC.

The chain has TRBV30 and TRBJ1-5; 9 nucleotides agree with TRBD1. J lost 2 bases, V lost 2 bases, and 1 base had no gene match. From germline, CDR1 is GTSNPN and CDR2 SVGIG (reference sequence). CDR3 length equals 14 residues. In DNA form, the CDR3 reads TGTGCCTGGAGTCGACAGGGGGGCAATCAGCCCCAGCATTTT. Encoded protein: CAWSRQGGNQPQHF.

Comments on this clone: Other DNA sequences within the sample encode an identical CDR3. The chain carries TRBV18 and TRBJ1-2; D is perhaps TRBD1 (6 bases). CDR3 size: 13 residues. The V gene lost 3 bases and the J gene lost 3 bases, with 8 bases spanning the gap. Germline CDR1 KGHSH, CDR2 LQKENI. The CDR3 loop reads CASSPGQDYGYTF. The CDR3 DNA is TGTGCCAGCTCACCGGGACAAGACTATGGCTACACCTTC.

This chain uses TRBV5-4 with TRBJ2-1; no definite D call. There are 15 residues in the CDR3. Trimming took 1 base from V and 7 from J, leaving 15 bases between them. Germline V gives CDR1 SGHNT, CDR2 YYREEE (reference sequence). The DNA of the CDR3 is TGTGCCAGCAGCTTGTTGTCTAGTACTTGGAATGAGCAGTTCTTC. It encodes CASSLLSSTWNEQFF.

The chain's CDR3 is CASSPPGTANYGYTF. CDR3 coding DNA: TGTGCCAGCTCACCTCCAGGGACAGCTAACTATGGCTACACCTTC. The rearrangement joins TRBV18 to TRBJ1-2, with TRBD1 matching 7 bases. Trimming took 3 bases from V and 0 from J; bases not matched to a gene: 4. Germline assignment: CDR1 KGHSH and CDR2 LQKENI. The CDR3 runs 15 residues.

V gene TRBV5-3 combines with J gene TRBJ1-2; D gene ambiguous. TRBV5-3 qualifies as an ORF whose function is uncertain. The V gene lost 4 bases and the J gene lost 1 base, with 11 bases spanning the gap. The CDR3 loop spans 14 amino acids. In DNA form, the CDR3 reads TGTGCCAGAAGCGTACTTGAGGGTAACTATGGCTACACCTTC. This translates into CARSVLEGNYGYTF.

The chain recombines TRBV2 with TRBJ1-1; TRBD1 matches 7 bases. The trim removed 2 bases at V and 1 base at J, leaving 1 base unmatched. CDR1 SNHLY and CDR2 FYNNEI come from the germline V gene. CDR3 length: 14 residues. The CDR3 coding sequence is TGTGCCAGCAGTGAATACAGGGGGAACACTGAAGCTTTCTTT. Translated: CASSEYRGNTEAFF.

This chain links TRBV30 with TRBJ1-1; D is possibly TRBD1 (6 bases). Germline CDR1 and CDR2: GTSNPN and SVGIG (reference sequence). Trimming took off 3 bases at V and 4 bases at J, with 12 bases between the two ends. This CDR3 has 13 amino acids. The CDR3 bases are TGTGCCTGGAGGGCTACAGGGTTCACTGAAGCTTTCTTT. Amino acids: CAWRATGFTEAFF. Looking up the rest from reference TRBV30 and TRBJ1-1 gives the full variable domain: SQTIHQWPATLVQPVGSPLSLECTVEGTSNPNLYWYRQAAGRGLQLLFYSVGIGQISSEVPQNLSASRPQDRQFILSSKKLLLSDSGFYLCAWRATGFTEAFFGQGTRLTVV.